This T cell receptor (beta chain) was sequenced for a study of PD-1 blockade in mismatch repair-deficient tumors. Across the whole study: All were previously treated, progressing patients with some twelve mismatch repair-deficient cancer types.

Study-wide points: Tumor-resident clones, often undetectable pretreatment in blood, expanded then contracted after pembrolizumab.

Mismatch repair deficiency was confirmed in all patients, by PCR or immunohistochemistry. TCRs were sequenced from three patients responding to pembrolizumab. Data came from immunoSEQ multiplex PCR; TCRdb stores just in-frame clones and leaves some out. The profile shows under 150,000 clones, approximately 90% of them singletons. With regard to this clone: Its antigen remains unidentified.

The material sequenced was peripheral blood, taken 44 weeks after starting pembrolizumab. The receptor was isolated from an adult with mismatch repair-deficient cancer.

CDR3 loop: CASGLGKPGLQFF. In nucleotides, the CDR3 is TGTGCTAGTGGTTTGGGAAAACCGGGACTCCAGTTCTTC. The chain joins TRBV12-5 to TRBJ2-1; a possible D gene is TRBD2 (6 bases). The ends were cut back, 1 base at V and 13 bases at J, with 14 bases in the middle. CDR1 and CDR2 from the germline V gene are LGHNT and FRNRAP. There are 13 residues in the CDR3. The whole variable domain, filled in from reference TRBV12-5 and TRBJ2-1, reads DARVTQTPRHKVTEMGQEVTMRCQPILGHNTVFWYRQTMMQGLELLAYFRNRAPLDDSGMPKDRFSAEMPDATLATLKIQPSEPRDSAVYFCASGLGKPGLQFFGPGTRLTVL.